This TCR beta chain comes out of a study of post-analysis software for immune sequencing data. Whole-study context: Courses of disease covered relapsing-remitting, secondary progressive and progressive-relapsing multiple sclerosis.

A word on this clonotype: The antigen is unknown.

Study-level findings and limits: There was significantly lower normalized Chao1 diversity in multiple sclerosis patients than in controls. TRBV segments more frequent in patients than in controls numbered roughly five and included TRBV5-6, TRBV5-1 and TRBV20-1.

CDR1 and CDR2 from the germline V gene are SEHNR and FQNEAQ (reference sequence). The CDR3 extends over 14 amino acids. V lost 6 bases to trimming and J lost 6 bases; unmatched junction nucleotides: 3. TCR beta libraries were prepared from cDNA with unique molecular identifiers. Input of about 1 to 11 million T cells yielded a few hundred thousand cDNA molecules. One entry per CDR3 protein results from TCRdb running MiXCR on the PCR reads. Found here are roughly 620,000 distinct CDR3 sequences, about 40% of them singletons; the top ten hold under 2%. This sequence originates from a girl aged 5-17 years with multiple sclerosis. The sequencing input was blood. This chain joins TRBV7-9 and TRBJ2-7, with 15 bases identical to TRBD2. The CDR3 DNA reads as TGTGCCAGCAGGGGACTAGCGGGAGGTGGCGAGCAGTACTTC. Amino acid sequence: CASRGLAGGGEQYF.